These 11 T cell receptor beta chains were all obtained from the same sample, sequenced in a study of blood T cell repertoires in COVID-19. TCRdb's table, derived via immunoSEQ multiplex PCR, lists solely in-frame clones and lacks some. Here the sample spans roughly 230,000 clones, approximately 89% being singletons. The sample was peripheral blood. These TCRs come from a woman aged 35 to 49 who had recovered from COVID-19.

The CDR3 loop reads CASSLTVGPRVDEQFF. CDR3 coding DNA: TGTGCCAGCAGCTTAACGGTGGGTCCCAGGGTAGATGAGCAGTTCTTC. This chain uses TRBV7-3 with TRBJ2-1, with a possible D match to TRBD1 (5 bases). CDR3 length: 16 residues. In germline, CDR1 is SGHTA, CDR2 FQGTGA. V shed 0 bases and J shed 8 bases, with 17 bases lying between them.

The V call is TRBV28, the J call TRBJ2-3, with D perhaps TRBD2 (5 bases). Per germline, CDR1 MDHEN and CDR2 SYDVKM. V lost 6 bases and J 4 bases, leaving 8 bases between the germline ends. The CDR3 loop spans 12 amino acids. The CDR3 loop is CASSWTSDTQYF. CDR3 bases: TGTGCCAGCAGCTGGACTTCAGATACGCAGTATTTT.

V is TRBV9 and J is TRBJ1-2, with no clear D. CDR3 size: 13 residues. Trimming took off 3 bases at V and 5 bases at J, with 11 bases between the two ends. CDR1 is SGDLS and CDR2 is YYNGEE in the germline V gene. The chain's CDR3 is CASSGVTPYGYTF. The CDR3 DNA sequence: TGTGCCAGCAGCGGAGTGACACCATATGGCTACACCTTC. The full variable domain, rest sourced from reference TRBV9 and TRBJ1-2, is DSGVTQTPKHLITATGQRVTLRCSPRSGDLSVYWYQQSLDQGLQFLIQYYNGEERAKGNILERFSAQQFPDLHSELNLSSLELGDSALYFCASSGVTPYGYTFGSGTRLTVV.

The genes are TRBV5-4 and TRBJ2-7; TRBD1 aligns across 9 bases. The CDR3 is 15 amino acids. V dropped 1 base and J dropped 4; count of bases not matched to a gene: 6. CDR1 is SGHNT, CDR2 YYREEE, per germline (reference sequence). CDR3 sequence reads: CASSLITGGRYEQYF. The CDR3, as DNA: TGTGCCAGCAGCTTGATAACAGGGGGCAGGTACGAGCAGTACTTC.

The V and J genes are TRBV6-4 and TRBJ1-6, with D possibly TRBD1 on 6 matching bases. V lost 0 bases and J 7 bases, leaving 7 bases between the germline ends. This CDR3 contains 14 residues. CDR1 and CDR2 (germline): MRHNA, SNTAGT. CDR3 in DNA: TGTGCCAGCAGTGACTCAACAGGGAATTCACCCCTCCACTTT. This gives the protein CASSDSTGNSPLHF.

The chain recombines TRBV27 with TRBJ2-4; 13 bases match TRBD2. Trimming at V came to 6 bases and at J to 3 bases, leaving 8 bases not matched to a gene. Germline V lookup: CDR1 MNHEY, CDR2 SMNVEV (reference sequence). CDR3 length equals 17 residues. In DNA, the CDR3 is TGTGCCAGCAGGGCACTAGCGGGAGGGCCGGGCAAAAACATTCAGTACTTC. It codes for CASRALAGGPGKNIQYF.

The rearrangement links TRBV5-5 to TRBJ1-1; 8 positions agree with TRBD1. The CDR3 loop spans 15 amino acids. Unmatched junction bases numbered 5, after V lost 4 bases and J lost 0 bases. The germline CDR1 and CDR2 sequences are SGHKS and YYEKEE (reference sequence). The CDR3 nucleotides are TGTGCCAGCAGCGACCACAGGGGGGTGAACACTGAAGCTTTCTTT. It codes for CASSDHRGVNTEAFF.

This sequence joins TRBV7-2 and TRBJ2-5; TRBD2 aligns across 10 bases. CDR3 size: 18 residues. J gave up 1 base and V 7 bases, and 15 bases lay outside the gene matches. The germline CDR1 and CDR2 sequences are SGHTA and FQGNSA. The chain's CDR3 is CASTTIPFLAGVQETQYF. CDR3 in DNA: TGTGCCAGCACCACAATCCCATTCCTAGCGGGGGTCCAAGAGACCCAGTACTTC.

This rearrangement joins TRBV5-6 to TRBJ2-1, with TRBD2 as a possible D gene (6 bases). Trimming cost V 4 bases and J 7 bases, with 18 bases left between them. The CDR3 is 15 residues long. Germline V lookup: CDR1 SGHDT, CDR2 YYEEEE. CDR3 in DNA: TGTGCCAGCAGCACTCGGGAGATCGGGGAAAATGAGCAGTTCTTC. Protein: CASSTREIGENEQFF.

This clone was seen a single time. The chain is built from TRBV11-3 and TRBJ2-3; D is uncertain. CDR1 and CDR2 from the germline V gene are SGHNT and YENEEA. The CDR3 spans 14 residues. V was cut by 1 base and J by 10 bases, with 15 bases left in between. CDR3 region: CASSLVSSSEAQYF. DNA of the CDR3: TGTGCCAGCAGCTTAGTCAGTAGTTCCGAGGCGCAGTATTTT.

The J gene is TRBJ2-1, the V gene TRBV7-2; 11 positions agree with TRBD2. V gave up 5 bases and J gave up 8 bases; unmatched junction bases: 11. The CDR3 is 16 residues long. CDR1 and CDR2 (germline): SGHTA, FQGNSA. CDR3 region: CASSLDSGRARDEQFF. The DNA for the CDR3 is TGTGCCAGCAGCCTTGATAGCGGGAGGGCCCGCGATGAGCAGTTCTTC.